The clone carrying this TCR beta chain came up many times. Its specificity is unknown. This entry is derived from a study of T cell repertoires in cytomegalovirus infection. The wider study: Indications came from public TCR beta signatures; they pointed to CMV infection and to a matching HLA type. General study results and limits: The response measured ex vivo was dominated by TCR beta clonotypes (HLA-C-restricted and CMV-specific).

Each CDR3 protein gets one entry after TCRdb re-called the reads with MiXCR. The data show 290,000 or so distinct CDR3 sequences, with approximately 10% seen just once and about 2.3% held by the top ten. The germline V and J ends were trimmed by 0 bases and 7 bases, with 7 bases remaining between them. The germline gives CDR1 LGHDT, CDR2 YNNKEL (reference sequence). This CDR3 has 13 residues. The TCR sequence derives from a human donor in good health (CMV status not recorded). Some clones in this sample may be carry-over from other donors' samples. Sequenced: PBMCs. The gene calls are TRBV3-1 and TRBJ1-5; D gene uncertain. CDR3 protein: CASSQEPGQPQHF. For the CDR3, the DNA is TGTGCCAGCAGCCAAGAACCAGGCCAGCCCCAGCATTTT. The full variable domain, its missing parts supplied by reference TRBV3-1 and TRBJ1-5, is DTAVSQTPKYLVTQMGNDKSIKCEQNLGHDTMYWYKQDSKKFLKIMFSYNNKELIINETVPNRFSPKSPDKAHLNLHINSLELGDSAVYFCASSQEPGQPQHFGDGTRLSIL.